These 10 T cell receptor beta chains share one sample of origin, sequenced in a study of control samples from healthy donors and cancer patients. Sequencing was performed with immunoSEQ multiplex PCR; in TCRdb, only in-frame clones are kept and a portion is missing. This table has over 150,000 clones, 94% appearing once. Source material: PBMCs. The receptor set was obtained from a man in his 60s with colorectal cancer.

V and J are TRBV6-2 or TRBV6-3 and TRBJ2-1; 7 positions agree with TRBD1. Trimming cost V 5 bases and J 6 bases; bases outside gene matches: 4. Germline values: CDR1 MNHEY, CDR2 SVGEGT. CDR3 length: 13 amino acids. The CDR3 loop is CASSTTGFNEQFF. DNA of the CDR3: TGTGCCAGCAGTACGACAGGGTTCAATGAGCAGTTCTTC.

This clone was observed a single time. This chain links TRBV6-4 with TRBJ2-3; D call uncertain. Per germline, CDR1 MRHNA and CDR2 SNTAGT. Between the trimmed V and J ends, which lost 2 bases and 2 bases, there was a span of 5 bases. This CDR3 comprises 13 residues. The CDR3 region is CASSDPYTDTQYF. In DNA form, the CDR3 reads TGTGCCAGCAGTGACCCATACACAGATACGCAGTATTTT.

The rearrangement uses TRBV2 and TRBJ2-5, with 7 bases lining up with TRBD2. J lost 1 base, V lost 5 bases, and 4 bases had no gene match. The germline gives CDR1 SNHLY, CDR2 FYNNEI. The CDR3 is 14 amino acids. The CDR3 nucleotides read TGTGCCAGCAGTAGCGGGACCTCCCAAGAGACCCAGTACTTC. Translation: CASSSGTSQETQYF.

V and J are TRBV9 and TRBJ2-5; D is undetermined. Trimming took off 0 bases at V and 1 base at J, with 4 bases between the two ends. The CDR3 is made up of 13 amino acids. Germline-derived CDR1 and CDR2 are SGDLS and YYNGEE. DNA of the CDR3: TGTGCCAGCAGCGTAGACCCCCAAGAGACCCAGTACTTC. It specifies CASSVDPQETQYF.

The V call is TRBV6-1, the J call TRBJ2-7; D gene ambiguous. The CDR3 totals 14 residues. Trimming pared 1 base from V and 2 bases from J, leaving 9 bases between. The germline gives CDR1 MNHNS, CDR2 SASEGT. CDR3 sequence: CASSEVSGTYEQYF. The CDR3 nucleotides are TGTGCCAGCAGTGAAGTAAGTGGAACCTACGAGCAGTACTTC.

The chain couples TRBV5-6 to TRBJ1-2, with a possible D match to TRBD1 (6 bases). The CDR3 sequence is 17 residues long. Trimming shortened V by 4 bases and J by 1 base, and 20 bases separated the two germline ends. Germline V CDR1 and CDR2: SGHDT, YYEEEE. Written as DNA, the CDR3 is TGTGCCAGCAGCCCCCGGCGCACAGGGAGCTATAACTATGGCTACACCTTC. Protein product: CASSPRRTGSYNYGYTF.

The chain links TRBV27 to TRBJ2-2, with 8 positions matching TRBD1. CDR1 is MNHEY, CDR2 SMNVEV, per germline (reference sequence). The junction had 15 bases not matched to a gene; V was cut back by 4 bases and J by 2 bases. The CDR3 length is 19 residues. DNA for the CDR3: TGTGCCAGCAGTTGGACAACTCGACAGGGGCGAACTAACACCGGGGAGCTGTTTTTT. It specifies CASSWTTRQGRTNTGELFF.

The chain combines TRBV3-1 (or the pseudogene TRBV3-2) with TRBJ2-7, with D perhaps being TRBD1 or TRBD2 (6 bases each). Germline V gene lookup returns CDR1 LGHDT and CDR2 YNNKEL (reference sequence). V was cut by 1 base and J by 2 bases, with 12 bases left in between. The CDR3 spans 15 residues. The CDR3 DNA reads as TGTGCCAGCAGCCAAGGGGGGGCGGGCCCCTACGAGCAGTACTTC. Encoded protein: CASSQGGAGPYEQYF.

CDR3 DNA: TGTGCCAGCAGCCCATACAATGAGCAGTTCTTC. It yields the protein CASSPYNEQFF. The chain recombines TRBV7-9 with TRBJ2-1; D remains unclear. V lost 5 bases to trimming and J lost 4 bases, with 3 bases between them. CDR1 is SEHNR, CDR2 FQNEAQ, per germline (reference sequence). The CDR3 contains 11 residues.

In its sample, this clone was seen once. This chain connects TRBV6-6 to TRBJ1-6, with 10 bases aligning to TRBD1. In germline, CDR1 is MNHNY, CDR2 SVGAGI (reference sequence). CDR3 length: 20 residues. V lost 5 bases to trimming and J lost 7 bases; unmatched junction nucleotides: 20. The CDR3 protein is CASSRIIPGQGLVGNSPLHF. CDR3 coding DNA: TGTGCCAGCAGTCGAATCATTCCGGGACAGGGGCTGGTAGGGAATTCACCCCTCCACTTT.